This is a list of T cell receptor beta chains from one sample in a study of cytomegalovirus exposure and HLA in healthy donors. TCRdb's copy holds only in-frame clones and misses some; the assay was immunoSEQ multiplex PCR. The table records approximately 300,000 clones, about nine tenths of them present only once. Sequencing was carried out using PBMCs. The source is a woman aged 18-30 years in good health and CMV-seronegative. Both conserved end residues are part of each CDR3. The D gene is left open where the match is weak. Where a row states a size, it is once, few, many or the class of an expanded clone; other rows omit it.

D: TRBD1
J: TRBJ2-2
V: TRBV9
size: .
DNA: TGTGCCAGCAGCGTAGGGGACAGGTCAACCGGGGAGCTGTTTTTT
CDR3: CASSVGDRSTGELFF

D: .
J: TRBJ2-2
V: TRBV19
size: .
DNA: TGTGCCAGTAGTAGCCAGGGGCGTACCGGGGAGCTGTTTTTT
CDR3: CASSSQGRTGELFF

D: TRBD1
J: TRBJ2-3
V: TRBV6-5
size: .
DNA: TGTGCCAGCAGTTACTCGATGCAGGGGGCAGATACGCAGTATTTT
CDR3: CASSYSMQGADTQYF

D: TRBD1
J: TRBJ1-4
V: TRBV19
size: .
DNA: TGTGCCAGTAGTCGGGCCTCCGGGACAGCGGAAAAACTGTTTTTT
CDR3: CASSRASGTAEKLFF

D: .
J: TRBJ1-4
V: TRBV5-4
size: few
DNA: TGTGCCAGCAGCTTGGGGACGGGGAATGAAAAACTGTTTTTT
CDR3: CASSLGTGNEKLFF

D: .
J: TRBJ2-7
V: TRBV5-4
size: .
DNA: TGTGCCAGCAGCTCCGGACTCCCAGGGGACGAGCAGTACTTC
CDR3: CASSSGLPGDEQYF

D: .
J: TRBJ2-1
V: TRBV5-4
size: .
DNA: TGTGCCAGCAGCTTGGGGTCCAGCTCCTACAATGAGCAGTTCTTC
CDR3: CASSLGSSSYNEQFF

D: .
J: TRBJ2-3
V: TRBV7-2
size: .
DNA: TGTGCCAGCAGCTTACCTAGCGGCACAGATACGCAGTATTTT
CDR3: CASSLPSGTDTQYF

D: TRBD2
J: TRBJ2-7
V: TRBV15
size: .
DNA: TGTGCCACCAGCAGGGGACTAGCGGACTCCGAGCAGTACTTC
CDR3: CATSRGLADSEQYF

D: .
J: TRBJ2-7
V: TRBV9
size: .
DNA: TGTGCCAGCAGCGACGACACAACCTACGAGCAGTACTTC
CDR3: CASSDDTTYEQYF

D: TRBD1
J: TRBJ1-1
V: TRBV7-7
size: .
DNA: TGTGCTAGCCCTCCTGACAGGGGGAACACTGAAGCTTTCTTT
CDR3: CASPPDRGNTEAFF

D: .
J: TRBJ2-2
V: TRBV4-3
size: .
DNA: TGCGCCAGCAGCCAAGAGTCGTATAACACCGGGGAGCTGTTTTTT
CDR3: CASSQESYNTGELFF

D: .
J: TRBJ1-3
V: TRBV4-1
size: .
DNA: TGCGCCAGCAGCCCATTCTTCGGGGGGATATCTGGAAACACCATATATTTT
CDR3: CASSPFFGGISGNTIYF

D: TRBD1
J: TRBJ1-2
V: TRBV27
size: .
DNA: TGTGCCAGCAGTCCGGGACAGGGGATGTGGTATGGCTACACCTTC
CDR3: CASSPGQGMWYGYTF

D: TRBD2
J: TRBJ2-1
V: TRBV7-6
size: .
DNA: TGTGCCAGCAGCTTAGACCTAGCGGGAAACAATGAGCAGTTCTTC
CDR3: CASSLDLAGNNEQFF

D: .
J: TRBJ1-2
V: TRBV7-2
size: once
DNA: TGTGCCAGCAGCGCCCAACAGCTTAACTATGGCTACACCTTC
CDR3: CASSAQQLNYGYTF

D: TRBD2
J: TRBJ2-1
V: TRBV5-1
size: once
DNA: TGCGCCAGCAGCTCGGGACTAGCCAGCTACAATGAGCAGTTCTTC
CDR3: CASSSGLASYNEQFF

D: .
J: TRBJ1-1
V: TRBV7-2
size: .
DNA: TGTGCCAGCAATGTCGGTAGCATGAACACTGAAGCTTTCTTT
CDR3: CASNVGSMNTEAFF

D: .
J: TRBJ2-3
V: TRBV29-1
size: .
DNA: TGCAGCGCCGGAGACGGATCAAGCACAGATACGCAGTATTTT
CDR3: CSAGDGSSTDTQYF

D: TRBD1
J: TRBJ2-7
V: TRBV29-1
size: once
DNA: TGCAGCGTCTGGGGTGGGGGACAGGGCGTATACGAGCAGTACTTC
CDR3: CSVWGGGQGVYEQYF

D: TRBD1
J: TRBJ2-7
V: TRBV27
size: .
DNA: TGTGCCAGCAGTTACCGAGAGGGGGCCCACGAGCAGTACTTC
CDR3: CASSYREGAHEQYF

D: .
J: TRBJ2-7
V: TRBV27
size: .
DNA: TGTGCCAGCAGTTTCGGCGGGCCCCCCTACGAGCAGTACTTC
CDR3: CASSFGGPPYEQYF

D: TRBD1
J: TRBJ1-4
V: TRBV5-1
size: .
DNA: TGCGCCAGCAGCCCCGGGACAGCCGTTGAAAAACTGTTTTTT
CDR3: CASSPGTAVEKLFF

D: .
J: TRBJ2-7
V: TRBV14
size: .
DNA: TGTGCCAGCAGCCAAGAAATCGGGAGCTCCTACGAGCAGTACTTC
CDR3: CASSQEIGSSYEQYF

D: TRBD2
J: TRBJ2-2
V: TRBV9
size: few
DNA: TGTGCCAGCAGCGTAGCCGGACTAGCGGGGAACACCGGGGAGCTGTTTTTT
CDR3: CASSVAGLAGNTGELFF

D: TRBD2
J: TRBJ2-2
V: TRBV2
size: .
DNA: TGTGCCAGCAGTGAAGGGGGGGGTCGGACCGGGGAGCTGTTTTTT
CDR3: CASSEGGGRTGELFF

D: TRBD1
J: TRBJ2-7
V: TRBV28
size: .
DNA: TGTGCCACCTACTCCGGACAGGCGGCCTACGAGCAGTACTTC
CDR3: CATYSGQAAYEQYF

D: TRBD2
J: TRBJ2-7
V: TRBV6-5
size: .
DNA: TGTGCCAGCAGTTACTCTCTAGCGGGGTCCTACGAGCAGTACTTC
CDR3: CASSYSLAGSYEQYF

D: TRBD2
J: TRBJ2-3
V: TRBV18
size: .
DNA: TGTGCCAGTACAATACTAGCGGGGACTAGCACAGATACGCAGTATTTT
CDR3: CASTILAGTSTDTQYF

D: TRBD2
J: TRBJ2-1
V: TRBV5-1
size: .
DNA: TGCGCCAGCAGCTTTGGGGGAGCGGGATTCTCCTACAATGAGCAGTTCTTC
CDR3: CASSFGGAGFSYNEQFF

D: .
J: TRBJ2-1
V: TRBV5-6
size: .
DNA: TGTGCCAGCAGCTCCACCCCGAGCTCCTACAATGAGCAGTTCTTC
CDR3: CASSSTPSSYNEQFF

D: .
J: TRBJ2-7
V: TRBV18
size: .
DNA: TGTGCCAGCTCATCTTCTACGCTCTCCTACGAGCAGTACTTC
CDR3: CASSSSTLSYEQYF

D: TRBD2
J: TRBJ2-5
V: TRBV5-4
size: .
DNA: TGTGCCAGCAGTTCGGGACACCCGGGACTAGCAGGAGAGACCCAGTACTTC
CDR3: CASSSGHPGLAGETQYF

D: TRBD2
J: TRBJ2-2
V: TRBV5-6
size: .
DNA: TGTGCCAGCAGCTTAATCGGCCTAGCGGTAAACACCGGGGAGCTGTTTTTT
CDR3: CASSLIGLAVNTGELFF

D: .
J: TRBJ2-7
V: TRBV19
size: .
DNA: TGTGCCAGTAGTATGGCAGGGGAGCTCGAGCAGTACTTC
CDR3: CASSMAGELEQYF

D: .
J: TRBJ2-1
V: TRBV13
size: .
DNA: TGTGCCAGCAGCTTACTTCCCAATGAGCAGTTCTTC
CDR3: CASSLLPNEQFF

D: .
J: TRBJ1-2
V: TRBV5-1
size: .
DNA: TGCGCCAGCAGCCCTGCGGAACGTTATGGCTACACCTTC
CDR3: CASSPAERYGYTF

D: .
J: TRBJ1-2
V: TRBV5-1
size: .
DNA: TGCGCCAGCAGCCCCGACAGCAACTATGGCTACACCTTC
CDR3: CASSPDSNYGYTF

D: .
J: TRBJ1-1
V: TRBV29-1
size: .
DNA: TGCAGCGTTGAAGGCCGACTCCGGAACACTGAAGCTTTCTTT
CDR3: CSVEGRLRNTEAFF

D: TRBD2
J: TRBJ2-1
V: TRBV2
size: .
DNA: TGTGCCAGCAGTGCTAGCGGGAGGGTCTACAATGAGCAGTTCTTC
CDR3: CASSASGRVYNEQFF

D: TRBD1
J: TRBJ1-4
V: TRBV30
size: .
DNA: TGTGCCTGGAGCGAGGCTCGGGGGACAGGGAATGAAAAACTGTTTTTT
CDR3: CAWSEARGTGNEKLFF

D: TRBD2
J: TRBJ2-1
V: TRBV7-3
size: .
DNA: TGTGCCAGCAGCTTTCTAGCGGGAGTTTCGAATGAGCAGTTCTTC
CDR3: CASSFLAGVSNEQFF

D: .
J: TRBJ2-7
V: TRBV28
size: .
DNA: TGTGCCAGCATTGGGTCAGGGCCCTCCTACGAGCAGTACTTC
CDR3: CASIGSGPSYEQYF